This T cell receptor (beta chain) was retrieved from a study of CD8 T cells in ankylosing spondylitis. The study, taken as a whole, reports: Seemingly characteristic of ankylosing spondylitis blood was a TCR beta motif consisting of fewer than 10 highly homologous variants.

Germline trimming cut 0 bases from V and 2 bases from J; bases unmatched to any gene: 2. Per the germline V gene, CDR1 is SGHRS and CDR2 is YFSETQ. CDR3 length: 16 amino acids. TCRdb re-analysed the 5' RACE reads in MiXCR, keeping a single row per CDR3 protein. The sample consists of about 240,000 distinct CDR3 sequences, 8.6% of them appearing once. This clonotype was counted only a few times. Its antigen is currently unknown. Sequenced: blood, either unsorted or a sorted T cell fraction (not recorded which). The receptor comes from a male donor with ankylosing spondylitis or in good health (not recorded which). The V gene is TRBV5-1, the J gene TRBJ2-6; 7 bases fit TRBD2. CDR3 amino acids: CASSLDRGAGANVLTF. CDR3 in DNA: TGCGCCAGCAGCTTGGACCGGGGGGCTGGGGCCAACGTCCTGACTTTC.